This is a list of T cell receptor beta chains from one sample in a study of STAT5B mutations in CD4+ large granular lymphocyte leukemia. Assay used: immunoSEQ multiplex PCR; TCRdb lists only in-frame clones, some missing. The sample lists 30,000 to 35,000 clones, 69% occurring once. Sequencing was done on a sample of CD4+ T cells from blood buffy coats. These receptors came from a human donor in good health. Each CDR3 is given with its conserved first and last residue. The D gene is left open where the match is weak. The size field is filled for only some rows; it gives once, few, many or a size class.

TRBV5-1	TRBJ2-3	once	TRBD2	TGCGCCAGCAGCTTGGACAGCGGGGGCACAGATACGCAGTATTTT	CASSLDSGGTDTQYF
TRBV5-1	TRBJ1-1	.	.	TGCGCCAGCAGCTTGGCAGGCGGGTTGAGGGACACTGAAGCTTTCTTT	CASSLAGGLRDTEAFF
TRBV5-4	TRBJ1-2	.	.	TGTGCCAGCAGCTTGGCCGGTAACTATGGCTACACCTTC	CASSLAGNYGYTF
TRBV2	TRBJ2-6	.	.	TGTGCCAGCAGTGGAAGCAACTCTGGGGCCAACGTCCTGACTTTC	CASSGSNSGANVLTF
TRBV2	TRBJ1-2	.	.	TGTGCCAGCAGCCTTACAGGTTCTTATGGCTACACCTTC	CASSLTGSYGYTF
TRBV4-2	TRBJ2-2	.	.	TGTGCCAGCAGCCAAGGGGGACCCGGGGAGCTGTTTTTT	CASSQGGPGELFF
TRBV5-1	TRBJ2-1	.	.	TGCGCCAGCAGCTTTGTTCGGGGGGCCGATGAGCAGTTCTTC	CASSFVRGADEQFF
TRBV5-6	TRBJ2-5	.	TRBD2	TGTGCCAGCAGCTTGTATCTAGCGGGTGGTGAGACCCAGTACTTC	CASSLYLAGGETQYF
TRBV25-1	TRBJ1-1	.	TRBD1	TGTGCCAGCAGTGTGGGACAGGGGACTGAAGCTTTCTTT	CASSVGQGTEAFF
TRBV4-1	TRBJ1-2	.	.	TGCGCCAGCAGCCGCGCAGGGAACTATGGCTACACCTTC	CASSRAGNYGYTF
TRBV7-9	TRBJ2-7	.	.	TGTGCCAGCAGCTTAGTCAGTAGCTACGAGCAGTACTTC	CASSLVSSYEQYF
TRBV6-5	TRBJ2-1	.	TRBD2	TGTGCCAGCAGTTACCCTGGACTAGCCGGTCGTCATGAGCAGTTCTTC	CASSYPGLAGRHEQFF
TRBV7-9	TRBJ2-5	.	.	TGTGCCAGCACAATGGAGGGGACCCAGTACTTC	CASTMEGTQYF
TRBV5-5	TRBJ1-5	.	.	TGTGCCAGCAGCTTGGGCACAGACAACCAGCCCCAGCATTTT	CASSLGTDNQPQHF
TRBV12-5	TRBJ2-3	.	.	TGTGCTAGTGGGTCCAGGGCAGATACGCAGTATTTT	CASGSRADTQYF
TRBV19	TRBJ1-4	.	TRBD1	TGTGCCAGTAAGGGACAGCCATTGTTAATGTCTGAAAAACTGTTTTTT	CASKGQPLLMSEKLFF
TRBV7-9	TRBJ1-1	.	.	TGTGCCAGCAGCCCTCTGACTGAAGCTTTCTTT	CASSPLTEAFF
TRBV6-6	TRBJ1-4	.	TRBD1	TGTGCCAGCAGCGGGACAGCAAATGAAAAACTGTTTTTT	CASSGTANEKLFF
TRBV7-9	TRBJ1-4	few	TRBD1	TGTGCCAGCAGCTTAGCCAGGGGGCTGGGTGAAAAACTGTTTTTT	CASSLARGLGEKLFF
TRBV20-1	TRBJ2-7	.	.	TGCAGTGCTATTGTTAACTACGAGCAGTACTTC	CSAIVNYEQYF
TRBV2	TRBJ1-2	.	TRBD1	TGTGCCAGCAGTGACGAGGGGACAGCTAACTATGGCTACACCTTC	CASSDEGTANYGYTF
TRBV4-2	TRBJ2-1	few	.	TGTGCCAGCAGCCAAGATAACAGTAGAGATGAGCAGTTCTTC	CASSQDNSRDEQFF
TRBV18	TRBJ1-6	.	TRBD1	TGTGCCAGCTCACCAGGACAGGGGAATTCACCCCTCCACTTT	CASSPGQGNSPLHF
TRBV9	TRBJ1-1	.	.	TGTGCCAGCAGCGTCCTGGGGGTGAGCACTGAAGCTTTCTTT	CASSVLGVSTEAFF
TRBV6-5	TRBJ2-7	few	.	TGTGCCAGCAGTTACCGAACAGGGTACGAGCAGTACTTC	CASSYRTGYEQYF
TRBV7-9	TRBJ1-2	once	.	TGTGCCAGCAGCTTAGCAGGGGGTTCCGACTATGGCTACACCTTC	CASSLAGGSDYGYTF
TRBV5-8	TRBJ1-6	few	.	TGTGCCAGCAGCTTGGAGGCGGGGAGGAGGTCACCCCTCCACTTT	CASSLEAGRRSPLHF
TRBV29-1	TRBJ1-1	once	TRBD1	TGCAGCGTTATAAGGGACAGGGGGCGGCCTGAAGCTTTCTTT	CSVIRDRGRPEAFF